One and the same sample provided the 17 T cell receptor beta chains below, sequenced in a study of PD-L1 blockade in urothelial cancer. Time point given: pretreatment peripheral blood. The data were produced by immunoSEQ multiplex PCR, yet TCRdb's version contains in-frame clones alone and is incomplete. The sample holds around 130,000 clones, roughly 83% seen once. The sample here was PBMCs, taken around atezolizumab (anti-PD-L1) treatment. The receptors derive from a man in his forties or fifties with urothelial cancer.

This chain links TRBV6-1 with TRBJ1-4; D perhaps matches TRBD1 (5 bases). V dropped 6 bases and J dropped 5 bases, with 16 bases sitting between them. This CDR3 contains 15 residues. Germline V CDR1 and CDR2: MNHNS, SASEGT. The CDR3 here is CASRQERGKNEKLFF. For the CDR3, the DNA is TGTGCCAGCAGACAGGAGCGGGGAAAAAATGAAAAACTGTTTTTT.

The J gene is TRBJ1-1, the V gene TRBV6-4, with 7 bases fitting TRBD1. Trimming cost V 7 bases and J 1 base; bases outside gene matches: 6. Germline V gives CDR1 MRHNA, CDR2 SNTAGT. The CDR3 is 14 amino acids. CDR3 protein: CASKSEGANTEAFF. CDR3 coding DNA: TGTGCCAGCAAGTCGGAGGGGGCGAACACTGAAGCTTTCTTT.

This chain uses TRBV7-6 with TRBJ2-7; no clear D. V was cut by 0 bases and J by 6 bases, with 3 bases left in between. CDR1 SGHVS and CDR2 FNYEAQ come from the germline V gene. This CDR3 has 11 amino acids. The CDR3 reads CASSLAGEQYF. The DNA for the CDR3 is TGTGCCAGCAGCTTAGCCGGCGAGCAGTACTTC. Drawing the rest from reference TRBV7-6 and TRBJ2-7, the complete variable domain is GAGVSQSPRYKVTKRGQDVALRCDPISGHVSLYWYRQALGQGPEFLTYFNYEAQQDKSGLPNDRFSAERPEGSISTLTIQRTEQRDSAMYRCASSLAGEQYFGPGTRLTVT.

The chain combines TRBV28 with TRBJ2-7; the match to TRBD2 covers 13 bases. Trimming cost V 4 bases and J 3 bases; bases outside gene matches: 3. CDR1 is MDHEN and CDR2 is SYDVKM in the germline V gene. The CDR3 consists of 15 residues. CDR3 residues: CASSSWTSGSYEQYF. The CDR3 DNA follows: TGTGCCAGCAGTTCGTGGACTAGCGGGAGCTACGAGCAGTACTTC. Together with reference TRBV28 and TRBJ2-7, the CDR3 gives the full variable domain: DVKVTQSSRYLVKRTGEKVFLECVQDMDHENMFWYRQDPGLGLRLIYFSYDVKMKEKGDIPEGYSVSREKKERFSLILESASTNQTSMYLCASSSWTSGSYEQYFGPGTRLTVT.

Only a few counts were recorded for this clone. J is TRBJ1-1 and V is TRBV30; D gene unclear. This CDR3 is built from 12 residues. CDR1 is GTSNPN, CDR2 SVGIG, per germline (reference sequence). Trimming shortened V by 4 bases and J by 5 bases, and 11 bases separated the two germline ends. CDR3 DNA sequence: TGTGCCTGGATTCGAGGGAGGACTGAAGCTTTCTTT. Protein sequence: CAWIRGRTEAFF.

The genes are TRBV5-1 and TRBJ2-6; no definite D call. Per the germline V gene, CDR1 is SGHRS and CDR2 is YFSETQ. Trimming removed 3 bases at V and 0 bases at J, with 4 bases between. This CDR3 contains 14 residues. The DNA of the CDR3 is TGCGCCAGCAGCTCCGGCTCTGGGGCCAACGTCCTGACTTTC. This sequence encodes CASSSGSGANVLTF.

With regard to this clone: The same CDR3 arises from other DNA sequences in this sample as well. The chain has TRBV18 and TRBJ1-4; D gene unclear. The germline CDR1 and CDR2 sequences are KGHSH and LQKENI. V lost 3 bases and J lost 8, with 10 bases in between. There are 13 residues in the CDR3. The CDR3 DNA reads TGTGCCAGCTCACCGGGCCTTGGGGAAAAACTGTTTTTT. Translation: CASSPGLGEKLFF. Complete variable domain (other parts from reference TRBV18 and TRBJ1-4): NAGVMQNPRHLVRRRGQEARLRCSPMKGHSHVYWYRQLPEEGLKFMVYLQKENIIDESGMPKERFSAEFPKEGPSILRIQQVVRGDSAAYFCASSPGLGEKLFFGSGTQLSVL.

This chain connects TRBV19 to TRBJ1-1; TRBD1 matches 10 bases. The ends lost 4 bases at V and 7 bases at J; junction bases unmatched: 6. The V gene's germline CDR1 is LNHDA and CDR2 SQIVND (reference sequence). This CDR3 comprises 14 residues. DNA of the CDR3: TGTGCCAGTAGTAAGACAGGGGGCAAGGGTGAAGCTTTCTTT. Its protein is CASSKTGGKGEAFF.

The CDR3 DNA sequence: TGTGCCATCAGTGAGTCGGCAACCAATCAGCCCCAGCATTTT. Translated, it gives CAISESATNQPQHF. The chain carries TRBV10-3 and TRBJ1-5, with D unclear. The CDR3 extends over 14 amino acids. CDR1 and CDR2 (germline): ENHRY, SYGVKD. The V gene lost 0 bases and the J gene lost 3 bases, with 6 bases spanning the gap.

The chain uses TRBV5-1 and TRBJ2-5; D possibly corresponds to TRBD1 (6 bases). The germline V and J ends were trimmed by 6 bases and 7 bases, with 19 bases remaining between them. CDR3 size: 14 residues. From germline, CDR1 is SGHRS and CDR2 YFSETQ. This CDR3 is CASNPGTSESTQYF. The CDR3, as DNA: TGCGCCAGCAACCCCGGGACATCAGAATCGACCCAGTACTTC.

The rearrangement uses TRBV5-1 and TRBJ1-1, with D hard to call. Germline lookup yields CDR1 SGHRS and CDR2 YFSETQ. This CDR3 comprises 14 residues. The germline V and J ends were trimmed by 2 bases and 4 bases, with 12 bases remaining between them. CDR3: CASSFITAGTEAFF. The CDR3 DNA is TGCGCCAGCAGCTTTATTACCGCGGGCACTGAAGCTTTCTTT.

The chain employs TRBV5-1 and TRBJ1-1; maybe TRBD1 (6 bases). Germline CDR1 is SGHRS and CDR2 is YFSETQ. The CDR3 runs to 14 residues. Trimming stripped 4 bases from V and 7 bases from J, with 17 bases between. CDR3 bases: TGCGCCAGCAGCACTCCGGGACATCGAAATGAAGCTTTCTTT. This codes for CASSTPGHRNEAFF. The full variable domain, its missing parts supplied by reference TRBV5-1 and TRBJ1-1, is KAGVTQTPRYLIKTRGQQVTLSCSPISGHRSVSWYQQTPGQGLQFLFEYFSETQRNKGNFPGRFSGRQFSNSRSEMNVSTLELGDSALYLCASSTPGHRNEAFFGQGTRLTVV.

J is TRBJ1-1 and V is TRBV5-5; D is possibly TRBD1 (5 bases). Trimming pared 1 base from V and 3 bases from J, leaving 7 bases between. The CDR3 has 13 residues. Germline V lookup: CDR1 SGHKS, CDR2 YYEKEE (reference sequence). In nucleotides, the CDR3 is TGTGCCAGCAGCTTGATCAGGGACACTGAAGCTTTCTTT. It translates to CASSLIRDTEAFF.

V usage is TRBV28 and J usage is TRBJ1-1; 9 nucleotides align to TRBD1. V dropped 4 bases and J dropped 9; count of bases not matched to a gene: 9. The germline V gene encodes CDR1 MDHEN and CDR2 SYDVKM. The CDR3 is 14 residues long. The DNA of the CDR3 is TGTGCCAGCAGTTGGGGACAGGGAATTACGAAAGCTTTCTTT. Translated, it gives CASSWGQGITKAFF.

The J gene is TRBJ2-7, the V gene TRBV7-9; TRBD1 matches at 7 bases. This CDR3 is 14 amino acids long. The J segment lost 2 bases and the V segment lost 1 base, leaving 2 bases of the junction unmatched. The germline CDR1 and CDR2 sequences are SEHNR and FQNEAQ (reference sequence). This CDR3 is CASSLDRGPYEQYF. CDR3 coding DNA: TGTGCCAGCAGCTTAGACAGGGGCCCCTACGAGCAGTACTTC.

The V call is TRBV6-1, the J call TRBJ2-1; weak D call: TRBD1 (5 bases). The germline CDR1 and CDR2 sequences are MNHNS and SASEGT. V dropped 6 bases and J dropped 7 bases, with 10 bases sitting between them. This CDR3 comprises 12 residues. The CDR3 region has the DNA TGTGCCAGCAGCCAGGGTGGAAATGAGCAGTTCTTC. It is translated as CASSQGGNEQFF.

The rearrangement uses TRBV7-6 and TRBJ2-3; D is undetermined. CDR3 length: 11 amino acids. The germline V and J ends were trimmed by 2 bases and 6 bases, with 3 bases remaining between them. CDR1 SGHVS and CDR2 FNYEAQ come from the germline V gene. The CDR3 DNA reads as TGTGCCAGCAGCTTATCTGATACGCAGTATTTT. This gives the protein CASSLSDTQYF.